This TCR beta chain originates from a study of OX40 agonist ivuxolimab in advanced cancers. Turning to the study itself: Three patients got partial responses; one had hepatocellular carcinoma and two had cutaneous melanoma.

In regard to this clone: As yet, its antigen is unknown.

Sequenced by immunoSEQ multiplex PCR; TCRdb stores in-frame clones only, minus some. This table has tens of thousands of clones, 60% to 80% appearing once. Points from the study as a whole: In general, CD8+ T cells held more expanded clones than CD4+ did, on average. The CD4+ and CD8+ T cells in the blood had expanded clonally by week 6 at 0.1 to 3.0 mg/kg. Antigens targeted by the expanded peripheral T cells were not determined.

The CDR3 loop spans 14 amino acids. Germline loops: CDR1 SGHDT, CDR2 YYEEEE. Trimming took 0 bases from V and 5 from J, leaving 11 bases between them. The chain recombines TRBV5-6 with TRBJ1-2; TRBD1 is a possible D gene (6 bases). This clonotype was obtained from an adult with an advanced solid tumor such as melanoma, head and neck, liver or kidney cancer. The starting material was CD4+ or CD8+ T cells sorted from blood, obtained in a trial of the OX40 agonist ivuxolimab. This chain's CDR3 is CASSLGQATYGYTF. The CDR3 DNA follows: TGTGCCAGCAGCTTGGGACAGGCAACTTATGGCTACACCTTC.